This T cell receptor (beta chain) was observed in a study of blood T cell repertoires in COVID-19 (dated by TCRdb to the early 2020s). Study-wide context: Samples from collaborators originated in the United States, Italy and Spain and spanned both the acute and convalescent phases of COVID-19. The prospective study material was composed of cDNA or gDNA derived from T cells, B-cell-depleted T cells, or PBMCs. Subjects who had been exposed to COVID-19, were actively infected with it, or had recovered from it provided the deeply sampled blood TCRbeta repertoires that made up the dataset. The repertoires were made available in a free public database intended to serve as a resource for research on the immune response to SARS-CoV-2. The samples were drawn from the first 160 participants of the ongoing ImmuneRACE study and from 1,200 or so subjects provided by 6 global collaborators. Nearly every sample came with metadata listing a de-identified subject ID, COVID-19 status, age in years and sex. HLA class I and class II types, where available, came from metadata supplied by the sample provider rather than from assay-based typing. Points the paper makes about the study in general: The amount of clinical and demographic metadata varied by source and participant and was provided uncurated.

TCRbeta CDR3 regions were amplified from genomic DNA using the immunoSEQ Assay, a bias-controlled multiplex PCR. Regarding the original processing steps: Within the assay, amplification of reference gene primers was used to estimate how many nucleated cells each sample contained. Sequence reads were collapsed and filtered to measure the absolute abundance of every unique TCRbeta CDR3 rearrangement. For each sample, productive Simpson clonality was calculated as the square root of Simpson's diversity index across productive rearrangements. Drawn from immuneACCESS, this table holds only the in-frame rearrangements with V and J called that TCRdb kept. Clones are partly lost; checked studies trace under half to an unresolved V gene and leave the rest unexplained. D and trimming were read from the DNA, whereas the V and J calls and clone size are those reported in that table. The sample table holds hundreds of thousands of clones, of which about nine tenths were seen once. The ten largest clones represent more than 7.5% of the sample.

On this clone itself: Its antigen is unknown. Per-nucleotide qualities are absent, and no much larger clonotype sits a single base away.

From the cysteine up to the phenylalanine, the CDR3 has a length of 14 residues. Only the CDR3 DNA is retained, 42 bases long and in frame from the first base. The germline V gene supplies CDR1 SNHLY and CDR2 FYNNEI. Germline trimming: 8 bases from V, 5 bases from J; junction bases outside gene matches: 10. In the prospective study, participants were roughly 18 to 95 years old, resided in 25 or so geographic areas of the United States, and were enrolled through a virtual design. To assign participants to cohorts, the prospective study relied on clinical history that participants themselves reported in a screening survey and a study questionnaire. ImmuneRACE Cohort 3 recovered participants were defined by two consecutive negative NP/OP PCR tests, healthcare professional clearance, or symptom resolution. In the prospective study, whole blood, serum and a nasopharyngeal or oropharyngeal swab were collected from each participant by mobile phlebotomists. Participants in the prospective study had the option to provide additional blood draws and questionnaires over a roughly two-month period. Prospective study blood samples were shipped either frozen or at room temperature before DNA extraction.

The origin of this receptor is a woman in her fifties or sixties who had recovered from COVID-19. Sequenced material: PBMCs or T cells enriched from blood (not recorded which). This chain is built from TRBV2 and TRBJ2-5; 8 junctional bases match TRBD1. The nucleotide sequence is TGTGCCAGCTACGAGGACAGGGTTGTGGAGACCCAGTACTTC. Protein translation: CASYEDRVVETQYF. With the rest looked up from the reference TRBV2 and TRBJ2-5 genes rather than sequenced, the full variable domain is EPEVTQTPSHQVTQMGQEVILRCVPISNHLYFYWYRQILGQKVEFLVSFYNNEISEKSEIFDDQFSVERPDGSNFTLKIRSTKLEDSAMYFCASYEDRVVETQYFGPGTRLLVL.